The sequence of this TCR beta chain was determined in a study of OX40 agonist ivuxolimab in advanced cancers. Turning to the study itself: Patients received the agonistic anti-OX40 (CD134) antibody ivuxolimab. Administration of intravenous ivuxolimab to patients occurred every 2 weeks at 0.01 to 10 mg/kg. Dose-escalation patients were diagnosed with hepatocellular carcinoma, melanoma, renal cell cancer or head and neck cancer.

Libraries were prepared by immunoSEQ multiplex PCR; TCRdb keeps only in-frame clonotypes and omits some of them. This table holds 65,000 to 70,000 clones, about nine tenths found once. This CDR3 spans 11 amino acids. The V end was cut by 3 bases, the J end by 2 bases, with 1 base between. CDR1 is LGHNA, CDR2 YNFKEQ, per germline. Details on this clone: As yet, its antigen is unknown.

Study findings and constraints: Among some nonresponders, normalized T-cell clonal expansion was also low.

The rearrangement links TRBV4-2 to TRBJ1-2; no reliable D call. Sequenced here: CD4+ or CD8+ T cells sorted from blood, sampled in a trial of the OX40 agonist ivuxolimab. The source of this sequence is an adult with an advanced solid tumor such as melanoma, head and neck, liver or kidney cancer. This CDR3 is CASSQNYGYTF. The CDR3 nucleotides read TGTGCCAGCAGCCAGAACTATGGCTACACCTTC.